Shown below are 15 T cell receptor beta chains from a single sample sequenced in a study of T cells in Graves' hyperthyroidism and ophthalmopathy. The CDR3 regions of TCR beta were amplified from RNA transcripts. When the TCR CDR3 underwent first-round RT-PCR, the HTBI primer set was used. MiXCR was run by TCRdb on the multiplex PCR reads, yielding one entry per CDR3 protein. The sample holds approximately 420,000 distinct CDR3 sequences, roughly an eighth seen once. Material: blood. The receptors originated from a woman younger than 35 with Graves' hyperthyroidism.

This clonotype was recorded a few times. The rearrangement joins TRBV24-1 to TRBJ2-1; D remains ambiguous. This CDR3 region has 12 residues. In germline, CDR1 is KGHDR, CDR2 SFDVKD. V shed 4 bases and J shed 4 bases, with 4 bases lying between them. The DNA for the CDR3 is TGTGCCACCAGTGAGGAGTACAATGAGCAGTTCTTC. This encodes CATSEEYNEQFF.

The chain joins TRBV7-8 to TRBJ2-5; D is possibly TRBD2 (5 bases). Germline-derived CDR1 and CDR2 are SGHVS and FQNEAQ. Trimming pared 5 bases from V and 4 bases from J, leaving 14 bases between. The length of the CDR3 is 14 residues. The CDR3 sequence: CASSPRTWGETQYF. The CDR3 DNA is TGTGCCAGCAGCCCTCGGACTTGGGGAGAGACCCAGTACTTC.

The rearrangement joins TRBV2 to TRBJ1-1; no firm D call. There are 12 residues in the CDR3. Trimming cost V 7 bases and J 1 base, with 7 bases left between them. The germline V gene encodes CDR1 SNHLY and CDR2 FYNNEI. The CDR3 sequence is CASTTENTEAFF. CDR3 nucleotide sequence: TGTGCCAGCACCACAGAGAACACTGAAGCTTTCTTT.

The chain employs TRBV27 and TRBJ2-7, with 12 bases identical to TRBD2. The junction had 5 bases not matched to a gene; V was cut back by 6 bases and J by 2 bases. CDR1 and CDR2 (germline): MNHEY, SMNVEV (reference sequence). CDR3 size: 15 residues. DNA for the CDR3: TGTGCCAGCAGGCCAGGACTAGCGGGAACCTACGAGCAGTACTTC. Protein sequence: CASRPGLAGTYEQYF.

CDR3 coding DNA: TGTGCCAGCAGCTTAGTTGGGGGCGCCACCGGGGAGCTGTTTTTT. This sequence encodes CASSLVGGATGELFF. The V gene is TRBV11-2, the J gene TRBJ2-2; D may be TRBD1 (6 bases). Trimming removed 1 base from V and 4 bases from J, with 10 bases in between. Germline CDR1 is SGHAT and CDR2 is FQNNGV. The CDR3 runs 15 residues.

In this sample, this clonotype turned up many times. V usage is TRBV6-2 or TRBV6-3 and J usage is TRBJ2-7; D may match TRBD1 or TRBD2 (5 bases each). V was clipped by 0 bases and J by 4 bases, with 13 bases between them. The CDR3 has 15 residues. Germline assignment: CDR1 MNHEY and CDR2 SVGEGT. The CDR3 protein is CASSYSRGGLYEQYF. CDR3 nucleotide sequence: TGTGCCAGCAGTTACTCCCGTGGGGGTTTGTACGAGCAGTACTTC.

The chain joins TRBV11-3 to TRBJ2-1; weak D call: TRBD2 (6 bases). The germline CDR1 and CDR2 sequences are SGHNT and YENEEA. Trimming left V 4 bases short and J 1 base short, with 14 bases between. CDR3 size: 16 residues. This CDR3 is CASSSRQAGSYNEQFF. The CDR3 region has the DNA TGTGCCAGCAGCTCTCGTCAAGCGGGTTCCTACAATGAGCAGTTCTTC.

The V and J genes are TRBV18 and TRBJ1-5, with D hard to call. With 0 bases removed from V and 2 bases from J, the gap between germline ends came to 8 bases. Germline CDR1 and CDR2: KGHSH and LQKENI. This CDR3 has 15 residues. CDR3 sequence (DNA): TGTGCCAGCTCACCACCTGGAAGGGGCAATCAGCCCCAGCATTTT. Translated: CASSPPGRGNQPQHF.

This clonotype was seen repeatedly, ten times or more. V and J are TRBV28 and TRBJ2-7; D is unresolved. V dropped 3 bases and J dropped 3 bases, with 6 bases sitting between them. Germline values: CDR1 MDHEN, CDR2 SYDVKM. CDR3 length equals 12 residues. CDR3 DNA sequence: TGTGCCAGCAGTTTTTTAGGCTACGAGCAGTACTTC. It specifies CASSFLGYEQYF. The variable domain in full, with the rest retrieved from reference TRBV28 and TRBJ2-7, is DVKVTQSSRYLVKRTGEKVFLECVQDMDHENMFWYRQDPGLGLRLIYFSYDVKMKEKGDIPEGYSVSREKKERFSLILESASTNQTSMYLCASSFLGYEQYFGPGTRLTVT.

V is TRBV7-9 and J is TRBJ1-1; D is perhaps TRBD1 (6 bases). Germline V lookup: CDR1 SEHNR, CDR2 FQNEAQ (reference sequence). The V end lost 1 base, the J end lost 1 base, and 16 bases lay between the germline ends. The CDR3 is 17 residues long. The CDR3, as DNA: TGTGCCAGCAGCTTAGGAGCCTACAGGGACCAGAACACTGAAGCTTTCTTT. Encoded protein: CASSLGAYRDQNTEAFF.

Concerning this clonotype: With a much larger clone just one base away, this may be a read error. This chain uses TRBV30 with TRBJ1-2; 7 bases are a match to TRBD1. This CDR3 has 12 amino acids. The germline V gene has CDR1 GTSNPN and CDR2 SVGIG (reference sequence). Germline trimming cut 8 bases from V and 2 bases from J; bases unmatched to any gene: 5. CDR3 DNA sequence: TGTGCCCGGGCGACAGGGAACTATGGCTACACCTTC. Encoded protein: CARATGNYGYTF.

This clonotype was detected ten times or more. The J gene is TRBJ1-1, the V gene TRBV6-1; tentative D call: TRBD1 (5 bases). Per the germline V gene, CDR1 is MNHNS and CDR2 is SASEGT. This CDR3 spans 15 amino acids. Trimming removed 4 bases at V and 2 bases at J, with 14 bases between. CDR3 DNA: TGTGCCAGCAGTGCCCCCGACAGATCAAACACTGAAGCTTTCTTT. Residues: CASSAPDRSNTEAFF.

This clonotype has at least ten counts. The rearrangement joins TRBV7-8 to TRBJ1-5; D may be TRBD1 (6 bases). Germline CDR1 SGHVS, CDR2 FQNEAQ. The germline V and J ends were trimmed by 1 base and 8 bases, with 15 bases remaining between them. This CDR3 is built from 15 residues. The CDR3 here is CASSLGKTGHEPQHF. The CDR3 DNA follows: TGTGCCAGCAGCTTAGGGAAAACAGGGCATGAGCCCCAGCATTTT.

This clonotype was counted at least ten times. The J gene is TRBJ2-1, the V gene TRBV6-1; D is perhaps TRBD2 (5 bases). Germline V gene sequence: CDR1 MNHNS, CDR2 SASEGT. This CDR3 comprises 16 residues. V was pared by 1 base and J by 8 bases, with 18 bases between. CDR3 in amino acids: CASSEERKLGIDEQFF. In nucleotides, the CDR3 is TGTGCCAGCAGTGAAGAACGGAAACTAGGAATCGATGAGCAGTTCTTC.

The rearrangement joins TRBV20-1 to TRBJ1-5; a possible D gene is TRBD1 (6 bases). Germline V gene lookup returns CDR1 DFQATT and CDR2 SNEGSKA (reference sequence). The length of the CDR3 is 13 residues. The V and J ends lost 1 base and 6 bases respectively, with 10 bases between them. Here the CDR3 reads CSARGTASQPQHF. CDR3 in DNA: TGCAGTGCTAGAGGGACAGCGAGTCAGCCCCAGCATTTT.